What follows describes a single T cell receptor (beta chain). This specimen comes from a study of control samples from healthy donors and cancer patients. Method: immunoSEQ multiplex PCR; TCRdb's copy keeps in-frame clones and lacks some. The sample shows roughly 120,000 clones, just under 95% of them seen only once. The CDR3 is 16 amino acids. Per germline, CDR1 KGHDR and CDR2 SFDVKD. V dropped 4 bases and J dropped 2; count of bases not matched to a gene: 3. The V gene is TRBV24-1, the J gene TRBJ2-1, with 11 bases fitting TRBD2. Sequencing used blood. The source is a man aged 25 to 40 in good health. The CDR3 loop reads CATSDRSGGAYNEQFF. The CDR3 DNA follows: TGTGCCACCAGTGACCGTAGCGGGGGGGCCTACAATGAGCAGTTCTTC.